The entry below gives a single T cell receptor beta chain sequence along with its context. The sample belongs to a study of blood T cell repertoires in COVID-19. Study-level background: Samples came from the United States, Italy and Spain, spanning acute and convalescent COVID-19. The analysed material was cDNA or gDNA that came from T cells, B-cell-depleted T cells, or PBMCs.

V shed 2 bases and J shed 5 bases, with 19 bases lying between them. Germline CDR1 and CDR2: MRHNA and SNTAGT. The CDR3 is 17 amino acids. Original handling: Reference gene primer amplification in the assay estimated nucleated cell counts. Generated by immunoSEQ multiplex PCR, the TCRdb table keeps only in-frame clones and is missing some. The V and J calls and clone size are taken from that table; D and trimming were inferred from the DNA. Here the sample spans approximately 170,000 clones, around 82% being singletons. The specimen was peripheral blood. The sequence came from an elderly woman with active or convalescent COVID-19. The V gene is TRBV6-4, the J gene TRBJ2-1; the D is unclear. The CDR3 nucleotides read TGTGCCAGCAGTGACACTGGGTCGGGTCGGCCGGACAATGAGCAGTTCTTC. Protein sequence: CASSDTGSGRPDNEQFF.